This T cell receptor beta chain was recovered during a study of post-analysis software for immune sequencing data. Unique molecular identifiers were built into the TCR beta cDNA libraries. The source material, 1 to 10 million T cells, gave rise to about 490,000 cDNA molecules. MiXCR was run by TCRdb on the PCR reads, yielding one entry per CDR3 protein. This sample carries approximately 570,000 distinct CDR3 sequences, about 40% of them seen once, and the ten largest clones take around 1.7%. Of note for this clonotype: As yet, its antigen is unknown.

Findings of the study overall: Roughly five TRBV segments occurring more often in patients than controls included TRBV5-6, TRBV5-1 and TRBV20-1. Versus controls, multiple sclerosis patients showed significantly lower diversity (normalized Chao1).

The germline V gene encodes CDR1 SQVTM and CDR2 ANQGSEA. Trimming took 0 bases from V and 12 from J, leaving 9 bases between them. The CDR3 is made up of 11 amino acids. Sequenced material: blood. This clonotype originated in a girl aged 10-17 years with multiple sclerosis. V and J are TRBV29-1 and TRBJ2-1, with D possibly matching TRBD1 (6 bases). Here the CDR3 reads CSVEDQGLQFF. The DNA of the CDR3 is TGCAGCGTTGAAGACCAGGGGTTGCAGTTCTTC.